This TCR beta chain was captured in a study of Graves' ophthalmopathy and Graves' hyperthyroidism. Study background: Peripheral blood samples were taken at initial diagnosis, before any treatment.

Amplification from RNA transcripts yielded the TCR beta CDR3 regions. HTBI-primed first-round RT-PCR preceded second-round multiplex PCR. Using its own MiXCR run on the multiplex PCR reads, TCRdb lists one record per CDR3 protein. The sample consists of 220,000 or so distinct CDR3 sequences, 20% to 25% of them appearing once. Symptoms, serum thyroxine and TRAb, thyroid ultrasound, and orbital computed tomography formed the diagnostic basis. The CDR3 runs to 16 residues. CDR1 and CDR2 (germline): LNHDA, SQIVND (reference sequence). Study-wide results and limits: A classifier, a 13-signature model, separated ophthalmopathy from stable hyperthyroidism with 87.88% sensitivity and roughly 80% specificity.

Worth noting for this clonotype: Antigen specificity is unknown. The junction and the germline gene differ at one end; a read error may be behind it.

Sequencing was done on a sample of peripheral blood. The chain has TRBV19 and TRBJ1-5; D is unclear. This clonotype originated in a woman in her forties or fifties with Graves' ophthalmopathy. The chain's CDR3 is CASSSIGGTSNQPQPF. As DNA, the CDR3 is TGTGCCAGTAGTTCCATCGGCGGCACTAGCAATCAGCCCCAGCCTTTT.